Sequencing of this T cell receptor (beta chain) was carried out in a study of blood T cells in healthy people across ages. The CDR3 has 13 residues. The V gene's germline CDR1 is MDHEN and CDR2 SYDVKM. V lost 8 bases and J lost 11, with 21 bases in between. Combining a sample-barcoded 5' primer with a J-beta primer mix, a second PCR ran for roughly 7 to 11 cycles. TCRdb fed the 5' RACE reads into MiXCR, producing one record per CDR3 protein. The sample contains hundreds of thousands of distinct CDR3 sequences, about 56% of which appear only once. This clonotype originated in a man aged 40-49 years in good health. The chain has TRBV28 and TRBJ1-2; D is possibly TRBD1 (5 bases). Sequenced sample: blood. The CDR3 sequence is CASLDSVYLVYTF. CDR3 nucleotides: TGTGCCAGCCTAGACAGTGTTTATCTGGTGTACACCTTC.